Below, one T cell receptor (beta chain) is given with its context. Its antigen is undetermined. CDR3 size: 13 residues. Trimming shortened V by 5 bases and J by 8 bases, and 16 bases separated the two germline ends. CDR1 is SGHRS, CDR2 YFSETQ, per germline. The sample is drawn from a study of T-cell memory formation after mild COVID-19. Study-wide results and limits: For contracting clones, CD4+ ones sat mainly in CM and EM, CD8+ in EMRA. The study found balanced CD4/CD8 in clones contracting day 15 to 85 and a CD4+ lean in later expanders. The study detected some responding clones in pre-infection memory, suggesting cross-reactive memory joined.

UMIs and sample barcodes were carried by the TCR alpha and TCR beta cDNA libraries that 5'RACE produced using constant-segment primers. TCRdb fed the 5' RACE reads into MiXCR, producing one record per CDR3 protein. The data hold under 300,000 distinct CDR3 sequences, with 8% to 10% observed a single time. This TCR derives from a man aged 18 to 29 who had mild COVID-19 (a few samples of this study predate the infection). Cell type and time point are not known. The sample was PBMCs or a T cell subset sorted from them (not recorded which). The genes are TRBV5-1 and TRBJ1-2, with TRBD1 as a possible D gene (6 bases). The CDR3 bases are TGCGCCAGCAGACGGGACATGCAAGGAGGCTACACCTTC. It is translated as CASRRDMQGGYTF.